This T cell receptor (beta chain) came from a study of vaccination and CD4 T cells after COVID-19. Study-wide background: Convalescent patients gave post-COVID blood a median around 91 days post-diagnosis, range 35 to 161.

The treatment here: approximately 9-day PBMC culture with coronavirus spike peptide pools or control peptides (ViraFEST assay). Cultured CD4+ T cell DNA was sequenced using the Oncomine TCR Beta short-read assay. TCRdb reprocessed the PCR reads via MiXCR and lists one record per CDR3 protein. There are some 7,700 distinct CDR3 sequences in the sample; around 66% occur only once, and approximately 19% lies in the top ten. Trimming shortened V by 3 bases and J by 5 bases, and 8 bases separated the two germline ends. From germline, CDR1 is SGHNT and CDR2 YYREEE (reference sequence). This CDR3 contains 12 residues. This clonotype appeared a single time. What it recognizes is unknown.

This chain uses TRBV5-4 with TRBJ2-5; D is unresolved. The sample was cultured CD4+ T cells from blood, taken after SARS-CoV-2 vaccination. The clonotype was recovered from a human donor with COVID-19. The CDR3 sequence: CASSSRSETQYF. CDR3 nucleotide sequence: TGTGCCAGCAGCTCCCGATCGGAGACCCAGTACTTC.